This T cell receptor beta chain emerged from a study of beta chain features in type 1 diabetes. Study results and caveats: Patients with type 1 diabetes showed fewer VDJ junction insertions and more deletions. TCRB CDR3s were moderately but significantly shorter in Type 1 diabetes patients in all four CD4+ subsets.

Trimming took 6 bases from V and 4 from J; bases not matched to a gene: 13. Germline-derived CDR1 and CDR2 are LNHDA and SQIVND (reference sequence). This CDR3 spans 18 amino acids. In the case of this clone: The target antigen is unknown.

All of the isolated RNA was reverse transcribed, so expressed TCRB transcripts were sequenced. About 3.5 million reads per sample on average were obtained from naive, central memory and regulatory T cell samples. Assay used: immunoSEQ multiplex PCR; TCRdb lists only in-frame clones, some missing. The table lists roughly 28,000 clones, less than 70% of them singletons. The specimen was Tregs from blood. V gene TRBV19 combines with J gene TRBJ2-6; 9 bases agree with TRBD1. This clonotype was obtained from a woman between 18 and 29 years old with type 1 diabetes. The CDR3 DNA reads as TGTGCCAGTAGCATACCCGGGACAGGGTTTTCAGGGGCCAACGTCCTGACTTTC. Its protein is CASSIPGTGFSGANVLTF.